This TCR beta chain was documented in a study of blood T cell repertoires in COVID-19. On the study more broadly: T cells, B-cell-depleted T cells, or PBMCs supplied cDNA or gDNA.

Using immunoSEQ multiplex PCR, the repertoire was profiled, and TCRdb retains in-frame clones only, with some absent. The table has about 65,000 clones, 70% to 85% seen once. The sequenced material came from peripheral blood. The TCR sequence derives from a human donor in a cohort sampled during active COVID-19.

In DNA, the CDR3 is TGTGCCAGCAGCCACTCGGGGGGCGGCACTGAAGCTTTCTTT. Residues: CASSHSGGGTEAFF. V gene TRBV7-9 combines with J gene TRBJ1-1; TRBD1 is a possible D gene (6 bases). This CDR3 is built from 14 residues. Trimming removed 5 bases from V and 4 bases from J, with 14 bases in between. Germline CDR1 and CDR2: SEHNR and FQNEAQ (reference sequence).